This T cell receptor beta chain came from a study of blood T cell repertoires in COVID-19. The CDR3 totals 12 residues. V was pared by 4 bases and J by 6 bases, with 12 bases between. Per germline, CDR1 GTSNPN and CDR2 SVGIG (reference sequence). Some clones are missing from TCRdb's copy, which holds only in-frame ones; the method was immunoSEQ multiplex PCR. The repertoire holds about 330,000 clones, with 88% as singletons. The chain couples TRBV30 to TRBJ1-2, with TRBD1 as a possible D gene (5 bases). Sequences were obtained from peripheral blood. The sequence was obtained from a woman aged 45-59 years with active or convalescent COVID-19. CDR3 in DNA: TGTGCCTGGACCCCGGCGGGGGATGGCTACACCTTC. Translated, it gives CAWTPAGDGYTF.